This TCR beta chain was retrieved from a study of blood T cell repertoires in COVID-19. Study in general: Some COVID-19 samples were acute and others convalescent; all came from the United States, Italy and Spain. Sample material is recorded as cDNA or gDNA derived from T cells, B-cell-depleted T cells, or PBMCs.

Original processing methods: Estimates of nucleated cell counts were drawn from the amplification of reference gene primers. The repertoire was sequenced with immunoSEQ multiplex PCR; TCRdb's copy has only in-frame clones and lacks some. V, J and clone size are taken as reported in that table, and D and trimming were inferred from the DNA itself. Here the sample spans about 250,000 clones, around 84% being singletons. Germline lookup yields CDR1 SQVTM and CDR2 ANQGSEA. The CDR3 totals 12 residues. Trimming shortened V by 8 bases and J by 1 base, and 11 bases separated the two germline ends. This clone was recorded only once.

The receptor was derived from a middle-aged woman who had recovered from COVID-19. Sequencing input: peripheral blood. V usage is TRBV29-1 and J usage is TRBJ1-1; D possibly corresponds to TRBD1 (5 bases). The CDR3 DNA reads as TGCAGCACGCAGCAGGGGAACACTGAAGCTTTCTTT. Amino acid sequence: CSTQQGNTEAFF.